This T cell receptor (beta chain) was observed in a study of T-cell reconstitution after alpha-beta-depleted transplantation in children. In germline, CDR1 is MGHRA, CDR2 YSYEKL. The CDR3 contains 15 residues. The V gene end was trimmed by 1 base and the J gene end by 6 bases; junction bases not matched to a gene: 7. Preparation of the TCRbeta library involved a method that used unique molecular identifiers. TCRdb re-called the PCR reads through MiXCR, storing one row per CDR3 protein. This table holds a few hundred thousand distinct CDR3 sequences, 13% found once. The material sequenced was PBMCs, taken from the stem cell graft. The V and J genes are TRBV4-1 and TRBJ1-1, with 8 bases aligning to TRBD1. This clonotype originated in a human donor who donated a stem cell graft to a child with Fanconi anemia. This CDR3 reads CASSQAPGQGSEAFF. CDR3 nucleotide sequence: TGCGCCAGCAGCCAAGCCCCCGGACAGGGTTCTGAAGCTTTCTTT.